This TCR beta chain was sequenced during a study of beta chain features in type 1 diabetes (dated by TCRdb to 2016 to 2019). Context from the whole study: Mean age, gender distribution, total cell number and subset yield did not differ between patients and healthy donors. Across all samples, fewer than 130 million sorted cells were examined, and cell number per subset correlated strongly with RNA yield. In the study, TCRB repertoires of sorted circulating CD4+ T cell subsets from recently diagnosed type 1 diabetes patients were compared with those of matched healthy donors. Naive and central memory subsets were obtained from all 28 donors, but regulatory and stem cell-like memory subsets were isolated from only 8 patients and roughly eight healthy donors. Results and caveats for the whole study, not just this receptor: Shorter templates might have been favored by PCR, but patient and control samples were amplified and corrected together, so both groups would have been affected equally by any skew. At VDJ recombination sites, patients with type 1 diabetes made fewer insertions and deleted more nucleotides, a pattern implying thymic rearrangement abnormalities. Because cDNA was sequenced instead of genomic DNA, activated cells with high expression could be over-represented, although the groups did not differ in activation or CD3 levels. Only small numbers of individuals were included in the HLA sub-analyses, which left unresolved whether HLA type had any influence on TCRB rearrangement. Naive, central memory and regulatory TCRB repertoires appeared more similar among patients than among healthy donors. In all four CD4+ subsets, TCRB CDR3 length was moderately but significantly shorter in type 1 diabetes patients.

The entire amount of isolated RNA was reverse transcribed using the High Capacity cDNA Reverse Transcription Kit, so the sequenced TCRB transcripts were expressed ones. Naive, central memory and regulatory T cell samples underwent deep immunoSEQ sequencing, averaging about 3.57 million total reads per sample. After sorted cells were lysed in RLT buffer, RNA was extracted with DNase-treated RNeasy Micro or Mini kits, with the choice depending on cell number. To prevent cross-contamination, each cell subset was processed individually, whereas patient and healthy donor samples were processed jointly. TCRB sequences were amplified from cDNA with the immunoSEQ multiplex PCR, producing 87-bp fragments spanning the CDR3 region. Sequencing of the amplicons was done on the Illumina HiSeq platform. As for the authors' bioinformatics: Synthetic template baselines were used to correct PCR bias computationally, reads within Hamming distance 2 were collapsed, and singletons that could not be merged were discarded. Reads were aligned against IMGT to assign V, D and J genes, CDR3 length and insertions or deletions at six rearrangement sites. Within each subset, clonotype counts were normalized to the number of sorted cells before true diversity and Gini coefficients were calculated with the tcR R package. The overlap coefficient, calculated on TCRB nucleotide sequences, was used to quantify repertoire sharing. This immuneACCESS table, as held by TCRdb, lists in-frame sequences with V and J called but not all clones. Of the missing ones, under half trace to an unresolved V gene in checked studies; the others have no known cause. Clone size and the V and J calls come from that table; the DNA yielded D and trimming. Here the sample has under 300,000 clones; 27% occur a single time. The ten largest clones add up to around 4% of the sample.

CDR1 and CDR2 are read off the germline V gene as MNHNS and SASEGT. The CDR3 holds 14 amino acids from the cysteine to the phenylalanine. Kept here is only the CDR3 DNA, which spans 42 bases and is read in frame from base 1. At the junction V is shortened by 7 bases and J by 1 base; bases outside the gene matches: 7. From each donor, a single peripheral blood sample of around 0.12 L on average was drawn into heparinised tubes. A BD FACSAria II and a panel including CD45RO, CCR7, CD25, CD127, CD95 and CD27 were used to sort naive, central memory, regulatory and stem cell-like memory CD4+ T cells. Purity was above 98% for every sorted population. PBMCs were separated immediately by Lymphoprep density gradient centrifugation and were stained directly, without being cultured. Samples were stained and sorted in pairs, with one healthy donor and one patient per experiment, so that batch effects were minimized.

A few counts support this clone. The antigen this receptor binds is unknown. Base quality data are lacking; no much larger clone is found one base away. This receptor chain uses TRBV6-1 and TRBJ2-7, and 7 junction bases match TRBD2. The source is a man younger than 40 in good health. Sample: central memory CD4+ T cells from blood. The encoded CDR3 is CASIMSGGSYEQYF. The DNA is as follows: TGTGCCAGCATCATGTCGGGGGGTTCCTACGAGCAGTACTTC.